The clone carrying this TCR beta chain was seen once. This study enrolled people aged about 18 to 90 from about 24 US geographic areas. Authors' data handling: Amplification from reference gene primers served as the basis for estimated nucleated cell counts. Data came from immunoSEQ multiplex PCR; TCRdb stores just in-frame clones and leaves some out. That table gives V, J and clone size, and the DNA gave D and trimming. The sample includes roughly 240,000 clones, roughly 85% of them seen just once. The CDR3 covers 14 residues. Trimming removed 5 bases from V and 2 bases from J, with 13 bases in between. Germline V gene lookup returns CDR1 SEHNR and CDR2 FQNEAQ (reference sequence). These data are taken from a study of blood T cell repertoires in COVID-19.

This sequence originates from a woman aged 45-60 years with acute COVID-19. This chain joins TRBV7-9 and TRBJ2-7, with a tentative D call TRBD1 (5 bases). The specimen was PBMCs or T cells enriched from blood (not recorded which). CDR3 in DNA: TGTGCCAGCAGCCTTACAACGGACACCTACGAGCAGTACTTC. Translating it yields CASSLTTDTYEQYF.